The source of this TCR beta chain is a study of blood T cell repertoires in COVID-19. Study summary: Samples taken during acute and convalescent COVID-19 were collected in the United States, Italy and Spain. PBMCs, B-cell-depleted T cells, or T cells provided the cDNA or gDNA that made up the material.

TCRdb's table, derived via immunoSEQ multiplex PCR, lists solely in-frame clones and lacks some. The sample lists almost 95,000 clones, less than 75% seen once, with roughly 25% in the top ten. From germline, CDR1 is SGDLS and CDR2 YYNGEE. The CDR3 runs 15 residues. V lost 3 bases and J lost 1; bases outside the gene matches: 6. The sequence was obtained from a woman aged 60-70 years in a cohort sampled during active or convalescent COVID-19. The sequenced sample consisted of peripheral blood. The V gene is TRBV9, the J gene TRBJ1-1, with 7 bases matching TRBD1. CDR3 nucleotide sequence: TGTGCCAGCAGCGCCACCCCAGGGGGGAACACTGAAGCTTTCTTT. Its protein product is CASSATPGGNTEAFF.